This TCR beta chain was captured in a study of T cell repertoires in cytomegalovirus infection. TCRdb re-called the reads through MiXCR, storing one row per CDR3 protein. This sample yields approximately 200,000 distinct CDR3 sequences, of which 28% are seen a single time; under 35% belongs to the top ten. The germline V and J ends were trimmed by 6 bases and 11 bases, with 8 bases remaining between them. Germline V CDR1 and CDR2: MNHNS, SASEGT. The CDR3 runs 10 residues. Sequenced input: PBMCs. The chain employs TRBV6-1 and TRBJ1-5, with no clear D. The clonotype was recovered from a human donor in good health (CMV status not recorded). Some clones in this sample may be carry-over from other donors' samples. The CDR3 nucleotides are TGTGCCAGCAGCCTAGGGTCCCAGCATTTT. Its protein is CASSLGSQHF.